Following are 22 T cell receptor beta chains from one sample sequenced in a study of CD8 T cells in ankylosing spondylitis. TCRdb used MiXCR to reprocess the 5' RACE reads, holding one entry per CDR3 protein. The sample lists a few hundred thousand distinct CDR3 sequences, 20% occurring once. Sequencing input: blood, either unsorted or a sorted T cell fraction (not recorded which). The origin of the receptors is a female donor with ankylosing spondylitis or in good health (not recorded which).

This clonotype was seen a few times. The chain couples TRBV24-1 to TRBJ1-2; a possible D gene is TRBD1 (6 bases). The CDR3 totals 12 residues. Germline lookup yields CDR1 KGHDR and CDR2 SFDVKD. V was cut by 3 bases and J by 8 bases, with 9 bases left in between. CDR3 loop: CATSDPQGGYTF. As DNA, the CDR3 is TGTGCCACCAGTGATCCGCAGGGGGGCTACACCTTC.

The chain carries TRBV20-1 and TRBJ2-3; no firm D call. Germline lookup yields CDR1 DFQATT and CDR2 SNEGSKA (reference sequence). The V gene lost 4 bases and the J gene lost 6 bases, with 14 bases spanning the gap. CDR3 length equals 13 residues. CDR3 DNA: TGCAGTGCTATCGAGGTGCCCGGGGATACGCAGTATTTT. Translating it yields CSAIEVPGDTQYF.

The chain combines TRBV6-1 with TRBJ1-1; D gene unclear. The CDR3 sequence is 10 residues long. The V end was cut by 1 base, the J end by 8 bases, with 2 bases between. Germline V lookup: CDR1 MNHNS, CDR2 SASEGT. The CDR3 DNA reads TGTGCCAGCAGTGAAGGGGAAGCTTTCTTT. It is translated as CASSEGEAFF.

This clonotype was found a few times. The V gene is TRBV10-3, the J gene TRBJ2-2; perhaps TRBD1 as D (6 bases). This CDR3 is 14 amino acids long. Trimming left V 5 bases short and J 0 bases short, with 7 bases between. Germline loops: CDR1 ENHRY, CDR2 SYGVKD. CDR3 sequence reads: CAISPGANTGELFF. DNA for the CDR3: TGTGCCATCAGTCCAGGGGCGAACACCGGGGAGCTGTTTTTT.

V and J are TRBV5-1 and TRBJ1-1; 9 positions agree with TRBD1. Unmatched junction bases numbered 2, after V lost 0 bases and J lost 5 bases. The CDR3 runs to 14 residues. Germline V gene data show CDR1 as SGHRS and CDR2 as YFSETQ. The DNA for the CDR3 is TGCGCCAGCAGCTTGGCGGGACAGGGAACTGAAGCTTTCTTT. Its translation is CASSLAGQGTEAFF.

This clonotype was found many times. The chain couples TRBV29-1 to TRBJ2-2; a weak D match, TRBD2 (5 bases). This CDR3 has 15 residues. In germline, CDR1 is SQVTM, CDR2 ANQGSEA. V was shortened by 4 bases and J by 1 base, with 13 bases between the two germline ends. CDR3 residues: CSVGGSAMNTGELFF. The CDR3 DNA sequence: TGCAGCGTTGGGGGTAGCGCCATGAACACCGGGGAGCTGTTTTTT.

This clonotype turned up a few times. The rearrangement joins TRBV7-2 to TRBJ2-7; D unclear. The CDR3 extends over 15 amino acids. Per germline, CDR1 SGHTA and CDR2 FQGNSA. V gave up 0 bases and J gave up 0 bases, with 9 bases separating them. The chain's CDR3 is CASSLASENSYEQYF. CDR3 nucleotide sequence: TGTGCCAGCAGCTTAGCGTCAGAAAACTCCTACGAGCAGTACTTC.

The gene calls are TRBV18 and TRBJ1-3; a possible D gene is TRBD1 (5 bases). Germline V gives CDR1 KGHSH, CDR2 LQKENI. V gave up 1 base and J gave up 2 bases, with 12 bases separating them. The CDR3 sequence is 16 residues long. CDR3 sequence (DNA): TGTGCCAGCTCACCACGCACAGGAGACACTGGAAACACCATATATTTT. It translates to CASSPRTGDTGNTIYF.

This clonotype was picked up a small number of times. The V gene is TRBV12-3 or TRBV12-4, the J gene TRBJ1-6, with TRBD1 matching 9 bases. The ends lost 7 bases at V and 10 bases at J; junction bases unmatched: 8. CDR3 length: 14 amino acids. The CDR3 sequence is CASTGTGNWSPLHF. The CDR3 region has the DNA TGTGCCAGCACCGGGACAGGGAACTGGTCACCCCTCCACTTT.

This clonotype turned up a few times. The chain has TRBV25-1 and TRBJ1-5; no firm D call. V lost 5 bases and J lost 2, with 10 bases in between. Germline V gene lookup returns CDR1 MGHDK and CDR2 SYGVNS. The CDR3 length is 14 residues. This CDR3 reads CASSPIGRNQPQHF. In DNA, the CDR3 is TGTGCCAGCAGTCCTATAGGGCGCAATCAGCCCCAGCATTTT.

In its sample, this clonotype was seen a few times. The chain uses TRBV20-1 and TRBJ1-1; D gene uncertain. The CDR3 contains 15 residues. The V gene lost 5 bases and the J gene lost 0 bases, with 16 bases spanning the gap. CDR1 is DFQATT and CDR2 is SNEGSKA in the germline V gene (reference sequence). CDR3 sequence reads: CSARRGRLLNTEAFF. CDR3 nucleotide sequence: TGCAGTGCTCGCAGAGGGAGGCTTCTGAACACTGAAGCTTTCTTT.

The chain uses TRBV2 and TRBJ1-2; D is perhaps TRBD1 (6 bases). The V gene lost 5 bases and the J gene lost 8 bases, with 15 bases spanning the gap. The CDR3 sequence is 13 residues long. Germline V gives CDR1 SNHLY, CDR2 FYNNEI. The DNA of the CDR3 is TGTGCCAGCAGTTTACAGGGTAGGGACGGCTACACCTTC. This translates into CASSLQGRDGYTF. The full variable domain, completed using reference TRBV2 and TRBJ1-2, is EPEVTQTPSHQVTQMGQEVILRCVPISNHLYFYWYRQILGQKVEFLVSFYNNEISEKSEIFDDQFSVERPDGSNFTLKIRSTKLEDSAMYFCASSLQGRDGYTFGSGTRLTVV.

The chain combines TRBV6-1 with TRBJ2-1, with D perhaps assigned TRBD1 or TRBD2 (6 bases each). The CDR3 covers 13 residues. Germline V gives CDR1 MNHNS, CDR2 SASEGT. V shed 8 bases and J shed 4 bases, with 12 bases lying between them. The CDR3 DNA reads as TGTGCCAGCTCCCGGGGGCGGTACAATGAGCAGTTCTTC. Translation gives CASSRGRYNEQFF.

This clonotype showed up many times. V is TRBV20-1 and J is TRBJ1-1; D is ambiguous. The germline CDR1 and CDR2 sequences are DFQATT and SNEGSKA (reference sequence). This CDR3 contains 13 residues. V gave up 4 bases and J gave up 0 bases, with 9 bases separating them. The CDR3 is CSAMERLNTEAFF. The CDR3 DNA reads TGCAGTGCTATGGAAAGGTTGAACACTGAAGCTTTCTTT.

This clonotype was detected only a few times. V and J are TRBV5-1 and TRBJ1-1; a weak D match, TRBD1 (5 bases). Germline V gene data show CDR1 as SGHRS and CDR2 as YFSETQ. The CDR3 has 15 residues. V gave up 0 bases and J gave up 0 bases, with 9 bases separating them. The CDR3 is CASSLDEGMNTEAFF. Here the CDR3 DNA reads TGCGCCAGCAGCTTGGACGAGGGGATGAACACTGAAGCTTTCTTT.

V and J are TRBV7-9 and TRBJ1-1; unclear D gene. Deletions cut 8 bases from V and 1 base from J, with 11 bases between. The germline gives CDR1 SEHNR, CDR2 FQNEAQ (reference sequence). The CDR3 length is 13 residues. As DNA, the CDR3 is TGTGCCAGCGTCTTTCCAGCGAACACTGAAGCTTTCTTT. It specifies CASVFPANTEAFF.

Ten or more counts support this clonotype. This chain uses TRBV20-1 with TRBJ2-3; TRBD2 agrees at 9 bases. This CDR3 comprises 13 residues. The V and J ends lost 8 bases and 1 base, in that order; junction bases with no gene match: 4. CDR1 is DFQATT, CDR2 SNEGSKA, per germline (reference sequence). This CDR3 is CSTLAGGTDTQYF. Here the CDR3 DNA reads TGCAGTACCTTAGCGGGGGGCACAGATACGCAGTATTTT.

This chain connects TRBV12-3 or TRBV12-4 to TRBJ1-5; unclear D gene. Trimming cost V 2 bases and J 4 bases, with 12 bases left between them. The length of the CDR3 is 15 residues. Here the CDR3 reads CASSLSELSNQPQHF. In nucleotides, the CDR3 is TGTGCCAGCAGTTTATCGGAACTCTCGAATCAGCCCCAGCATTTT.

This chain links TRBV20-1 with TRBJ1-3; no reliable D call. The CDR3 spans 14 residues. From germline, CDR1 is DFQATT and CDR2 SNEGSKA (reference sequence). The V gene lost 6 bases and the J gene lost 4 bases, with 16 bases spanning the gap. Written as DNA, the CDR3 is TGCAGTGCCGTGACCGACCCGAAGGGAAACACCATATATTTT. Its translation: CSAVTDPKGNTIYF.

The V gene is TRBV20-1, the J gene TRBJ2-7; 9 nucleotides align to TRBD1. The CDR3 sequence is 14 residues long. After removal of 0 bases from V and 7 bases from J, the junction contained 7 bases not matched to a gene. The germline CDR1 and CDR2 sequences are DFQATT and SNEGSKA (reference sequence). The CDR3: CSAREPGQGGEQYF. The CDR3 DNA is TGCAGTGCTAGAGAACCGGGACAGGGAGGAGAGCAGTACTTC.

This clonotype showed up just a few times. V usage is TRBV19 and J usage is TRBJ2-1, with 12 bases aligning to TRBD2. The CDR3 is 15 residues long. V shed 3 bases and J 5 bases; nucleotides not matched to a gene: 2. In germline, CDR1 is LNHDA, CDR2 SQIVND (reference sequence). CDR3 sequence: CASSMTSGSHNEQFF. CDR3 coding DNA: TGTGCCAGTAGTATGACTAGCGGGAGCCACAATGAGCAGTTCTTC.

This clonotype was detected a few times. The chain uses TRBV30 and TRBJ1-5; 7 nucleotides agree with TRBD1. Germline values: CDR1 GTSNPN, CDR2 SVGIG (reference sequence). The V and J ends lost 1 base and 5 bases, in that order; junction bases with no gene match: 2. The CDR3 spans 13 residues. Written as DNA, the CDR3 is TGTGCCTGGAGTGGACAGGGTGATCAGCCCCAGCATTTT. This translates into CAWSGQGDQPQHF.